This paragraph covers one TCR beta chain sequence. Authors' analysis steps: Estimates of nucleated cell counts were drawn from the amplification of reference gene primers. Repertoires were generated with immunoSEQ multiplex PCR, while TCRdb's copy carries only in-frame clones and drops some. The DNA was the basis for D and trimming; V, J and clone size are from that table. Among some 170,000 clones listed, 87% were seen once. The data were taken from a study of blood T cell repertoires in COVID-19. Participants' reported clinical history set cohort assignment. The receptor was derived from a human donor with acute COVID-19. The donor label of this sample is uncertain. Material for sequencing was PBMCs or T cells enriched from blood (not recorded which).

In nucleotides, the CDR3 is TGTGCCAGCAGTGAGATGGGGCAGGCAGGCGGCTACACCTTC. The encoded protein is CASSEMGQAGGYTF. The J gene is TRBJ1-2, the V gene TRBV25-1, with D possibly TRBD1 on 5 matching bases. This CDR3 is 14 amino acids long. Germline assignment: CDR1 MGHDK and CDR2 SYGVNS. V was shortened by 3 bases and J by 8 bases, with 16 bases between the two germline ends.